What follows are 27 T cell receptor beta chains derived from one specimen sequenced in a study of siplizumab effects on memory and regulatory T cells (dated 2019 in TCRdb). The library was built by means of the immunoSEQ multiplex PCR assay. TCRdb took this table from immuneACCESS and kept in-frame rearrangements with V and J called. Such tables lack part of the clones; where checked against another copy, unresolved V genes explain under half of the gap, and the rest is unexplained. This sample gives about 100,000 clones in total; about 95% of them show up just once. The leading ten clones occupy 1% to 1.5% of the sample. Sequencing was performed on non-Treg CD4+ T cells sorted from blood. Explained via the paper, the cell subset or site label denotes: FACS-sorted unstimulated CD4+ non-regulatory T cells. Receptors originate from a human donor in good health.

This clone was found once. The rearrangement uses TRBV6-5 and TRBJ1-4; 10 nucleotides match TRBD1. Germline trimming cut 3 bases from V and 10 bases from J; bases unmatched to any gene: 5. This CDR3 region has 14 residues. Germline values: CDR1 MNHEY, CDR2 SVGAGI. This CDR3 is CASSYDRGRRKLFF. CDR3 bases: TGTGCCAGCAGTTATGACAGGGGGCGGAGAAAACTGTTTTTT.

The V gene is TRBV19, the J gene TRBJ1-1, with 8 positions matching TRBD1. V trimming: 5 bases; J trimming: 3 bases; junction bases outside the gene matches: 8. The CDR3 spans 15 residues. Germline V gene lookup returns CDR1 LNHDA and CDR2 SQIVND (reference sequence). CDR3 in DNA: TGTGCCAGTAGTGTAAGACAGGGGACGGACACTGAAGCTTTCTTT. Translation: CASSVRQGTDTEAFF.

The chain combines TRBV6-6 with TRBJ1-2; 10 bases agree with TRBD1. This CDR3 is built from 15 residues. CDR1 and CDR2 from the germline V gene are MNHNY and SVGAGI (reference sequence). Losses at the gene ends were 0 bases for V and 8 bases for J; bases not matched to a gene: 6. The CDR3 is CASSYSGTGEGGYTF. CDR3 DNA sequence: TGTGCCAGCAGTTACTCGGGGACAGGGGAGGGAGGCTACACCTTC.

The V call is TRBV7-6, the J call TRBJ1-4, with 11 bases aligning to TRBD1. The CDR3 extends over 16 amino acids. Germline CDR1 reads SGHVS; CDR2 reads FNYEAQ. The J segment lost 8 bases and the V segment lost 4 bases, leaving 9 bases of the junction unmatched. This CDR3 reads CASSSAYGTGGEKLFF. In DNA, the CDR3 is TGTGCCAGCAGCTCCGCCTACGGGACAGGGGGAGAAAAACTGTTTTTT. Full variable domain (outside the CDR3, taken from reference TRBV7-6 and TRBJ1-4): GAGVSQSPRYKVTKRGQDVALRCDPISGHVSLYWYRQALGQGPEFLTYFNYEAQQDKSGLPNDRFSAERPEGSISTLTIQRTEQRDSAMYRCASSSAYGTGGEKLFFGSGTQLSVL.

The chain has TRBV18 and TRBJ1-5; the match to TRBD1 covers 10 bases. After removal of 6 bases from V and 5 bases from J, the junction contained 7 bases not matched to a gene. Germline V gene sequence: CDR1 KGHSH, CDR2 LQKENI. The CDR3 runs 15 residues. The CDR3 reads CASSWTGGYDQPQHF. DNA of the CDR3: TGTGCCAGCTCGTGGACAGGGGGATATGATCAGCCCCAGCATTTT.

The DNA for the CDR3 is TGTGCCAGCTCACCTAATCTTCTAGCGGGAGGGCCGAACCAGACCCAGTACTTC. Protein sequence: CASSPNLLAGGPNQTQYF. The chain recombines TRBV18 with TRBJ2-5, with 12 nucleotides matching TRBD2. Germline V lookup: CDR1 KGHSH, CDR2 LQKENI. Losses at the gene ends were 3 bases for V and 6 bases for J; bases not matched to a gene: 14. This CDR3 spans 18 amino acids.

V gene TRBV5-4 combines with J gene TRBJ2-2; possibly TRBD1 or TRBD2 for D (5 bases each). The CDR3 runs to 14 residues. Deletions cut 4 bases from V and 5 bases from J, with 12 bases between. Germline V gene sequence: CDR1 SGHNT, CDR2 YYREEE (reference sequence). CDR3 residues: CASSIYGATGELFF. The CDR3 DNA reads TGTGCCAGCAGCATATACGGGGCAACCGGGGAGCTGTTTTTT.

The J gene is TRBJ2-5, the V gene TRBV5-1; the match to TRBD2 covers 11 bases. The CDR3 runs to 16 residues. Germline CDR1 and CDR2: SGHRS and YFSETQ. V lost 3 bases, J lost 1 base, and 5 bases stayed unmatched. The CDR3 DNA is TGCGCCAGCAGCTCCTGGGGGACTAGCGGCCAAGAGACCCAGTACTTC. It specifies CASSSWGTSGQETQYF.

The V gene is TRBV4-2, the J gene TRBJ2-3; 10 bases agree with TRBD1. CDR1 and CDR2 from the germline V gene are LGHNA and YNFKEQ. This CDR3 region has 16 residues. V shed 1 base and J 2 bases; nucleotides not matched to a gene: 3. The CDR3: CASSQVTGGPTDTQYF. The DNA of the CDR3 is TGTGCCAGCAGCCAAGTGACAGGGGGCCCCACAGATACGCAGTATTTT.

The V gene is TRBV7-9, the J gene TRBJ1-3, with D possibly TRBD1 on 5 matching bases. Trimming stripped 4 bases from V and 2 bases from J, with 9 bases between. Germline V gene data show CDR1 as SEHNR and CDR2 as FQNEAQ (reference sequence). This CDR3 spans 14 amino acids. The CDR3 is CASSSQTAGNTIYF. DNA of the CDR3: TGTGCCAGCAGCTCTCAGACAGCTGGAAACACCATATATTTT. Full variable domain (rest looked up from reference TRBV7-9 and TRBJ1-3): DTGVSQNPRHKITKRGQNVTFRCDPISEHNRLYWYRQTLGQGPEFLTYFQNEAQLEKSRLLSDRFSAERPKGSFSTLEIQRTEQGDSAMYLCASSSQTAGNTIYFGEGSWLTVV.

The chain links TRBV6-1 to TRBJ2-7, with 7 bases identical to TRBD1. Germline CDR1 and CDR2: MNHNS and SASEGT. The CDR3 runs 12 residues. The J segment lost 3 bases and the V segment lost 6 bases, leaving 2 bases of the junction unmatched. The CDR3 reads CASRGQFYEQYF. The DNA of the CDR3 is TGTGCCAGCAGGGGACAGTTCTACGAGCAGTACTTC.

The chain joins TRBV7-9 to TRBJ1-1, with D tentatively TRBD1 (6 bases). V lost 5 bases, J lost 0 bases, and 10 bases lay in between. Per the germline V gene, CDR1 is SEHNR and CDR2 is FQNEAQ (reference sequence). The CDR3 has 14 amino acids. The chain's CDR3 is CASSRGGLNTEAFF. CDR3 coding DNA: TGTGCCAGCAGCCGGGGGGGCTTGAACACTGAAGCTTTCTTT.

The chain recombines TRBV7-6 with TRBJ2-5; a possible D gene is TRBD2 (6 bases). This CDR3 region has 15 residues. Deletions cut 1 base from V and 5 bases from J, with 14 bases between. The germline V gene encodes CDR1 SGHVS and CDR2 FNYEAQ. CDR3 sequence reads: CASSLVRWGDETQYF. The CDR3 DNA follows: TGTGCCAGCAGCTTAGTGAGATGGGGGGACGAGACCCAGTACTTC.

V usage is TRBV19 and J usage is TRBJ2-1; TRBD2 matches at 12 bases. The CDR3 is 15 residues long. Unmatched junction bases numbered 5, after V lost 6 bases and J lost 5 bases. Germline lookup yields CDR1 LNHDA and CDR2 SQIVND (reference sequence). The CDR3 DNA reads TGTGCCAGTAGGATCCGGACTAGCGGGGACAATGAGCAGTTCTTC. Encoded protein: CASRIRTSGDNEQFF.

The CDR3 sequence: CASRGTSLGTDTQYF. In nucleotides, the CDR3 is TGTGCCAGCAGGGGGACTAGTCTTGGCACAGATACGCAGTATTTT. The J gene is TRBJ2-3, the V gene TRBV7-8; 8 bases are a match to TRBD2. The germline gives CDR1 SGHVS, CDR2 FQNEAQ. CDR3 length equals 15 residues. V shed 6 bases and J 1 base; nucleotides not matched to a gene: 6.

The chain links TRBV4-2 to TRBJ2-1, with D perhaps TRBD1 (5 bases). This CDR3 region has 16 residues. The V end lost 0 bases, the J end lost 0 bases, and 9 bases lay between the germline ends. The germline V gene encodes CDR1 LGHNA and CDR2 YNFKEQ. As DNA, the CDR3 is TGTGCCAGCAGCCAAGATCGGCAGGGCTCCTACAATGAGCAGTTCTTC. This sequence encodes CASSQDRQGSYNEQFF.

The chain recombines TRBV5-1 with TRBJ2-3; 10 nucleotides line up with TRBD2. With V trimmed by 7 bases and J by 4 bases, 12 bases remained unmatched. This CDR3 region has 16 residues. The V gene's germline CDR1 is SGHRS and CDR2 YFSETQ. CDR3 loop: CASWGASGSGADTQYF. CDR3 bases: TGCGCCAGCTGGGGGGCTAGCGGGAGTGGAGCAGATACGCAGTATTTT.

In the case of this clone: The same CDR3 arises from other DNA sequences in this sample as well. This rearrangement joins TRBV5-1 to TRBJ1-2; 9 bases match TRBD1. Germline V gene sequence: CDR1 SGHRS, CDR2 YFSETQ. The CDR3 covers 16 residues. V trimming: 3 bases; J trimming: 3 bases; junction bases outside the gene matches: 9. The CDR3 protein is CASSWSPGQGHYGYTF. The DNA of the CDR3 is TGCGCCAGCAGCTGGTCTCCTGGACAGGGGCACTATGGCTACACCTTC.

The chain is built from TRBV2 and TRBJ1-5; 11 nucleotides align to TRBD1. The CDR3 has 15 residues. J lost 2 bases, V lost 6 bases, and 3 bases had no gene match. Germline loops: CDR1 SNHLY, CDR2 FYNNEI. CDR3 nucleotides: TGTGCCAGCAGCCGGGACAGGGGGGGCAATCAGCCCCAGCATTTT. Protein: CASSRDRGGNQPQHF.

This rearrangement joins TRBV2 to TRBJ1-2, with D uncertain. V was clipped by 5 bases and J by 8 bases, with 18 bases between them. Per germline, CDR1 SNHLY and CDR2 FYNNEI. This CDR3 is built from 14 residues. CDR3 protein: CASSPLPGSRGYTF. As DNA, the CDR3 is TGTGCCAGCAGTCCCCTACCTGGGTCTCGGGGCTACACCTTC.

J is TRBJ2-3 and V is TRBV6-1; 9 nucleotides align to TRBD1. The CDR3 runs to 15 residues. V lost 4 bases, J lost 4 bases, and 6 bases stayed unmatched. Germline V lookup: CDR1 MNHNS, CDR2 SASEGT. CDR3: CASSGRDRASDTQYF. CDR3 coding DNA: TGTGCCAGCAGTGGCCGGGACAGGGCCTCAGATACGCAGTATTTT.

This sequence joins TRBV7-6 and TRBJ2-5; TRBD2 matches 12 bases. The CDR3 is 17 residues long. The germline CDR1 and CDR2 sequences are SGHVS and FNYEAQ. After removal of 4 bases from V and 5 bases from J, the junction contained 11 bases not matched to a gene. The CDR3 loop is CASSSRLAGASRETQYF. The DNA for the CDR3 is TGTGCCAGCAGCTCCCGACTAGCGGGAGCCTCCAGGGAGACCCAGTACTTC.

V is TRBV18 and J is TRBJ1-1; unclear D gene. This CDR3 is 13 amino acids long. Germline V gene lookup returns CDR1 KGHSH and CDR2 LQKENI. V shed 5 bases and J shed 0 bases, with 7 bases lying between them. The CDR3 DNA follows: TGTGCCAGCTCAACGGACTTGAACACTGAAGCTTTCTTT. It specifies CASSTDLNTEAFF.

The rearrangement joins TRBV30 to TRBJ2-1, with unresolved D. Looked up from germline, CDR1 is GTSNPN and CDR2 is SVGIG (reference sequence). V lost 4 bases and J 8 bases, leaving 18 bases between the germline ends. The CDR3 totals 14 residues. As DNA, the CDR3 is TGTGCCTGGACTCTCGGAAACTATTTGGATGAGCAGTTCTTC. Translated, it gives CAWTLGNYLDEQFF.

The chain employs TRBV9 and TRBJ2-1, with TRBD2 identical over 13 bases. The CDR3 spans 21 residues. Germline CDR1 SGDLS, CDR2 YYNGEE. The ends lost 1 base at V and 6 bases at J; junction bases unmatched: 19. The CDR3 DNA follows: TGTGCCAGCAGCGTACCCGGGTCAATTAATCAGCGACTAGCGGGAGGCAATGAGCAGTTCTTC. This sequence encodes CASSVPGSINQRLAGGNEQFF.

This chain joins TRBV6-5 and TRBJ1-5; D call uncertain. V was pared by 2 bases and J by 0 bases, with 5 bases between. The CDR3 consists of 14 residues. Germline values: CDR1 MNHEY, CDR2 SVGAGI. Here the CDR3 reads CASSYGHSNQPQHF. The CDR3 nucleotides read TGTGCCAGCAGTTACGGCCATAGCAATCAGCCCCAGCATTTT.

This chain uses TRBV4-1 with TRBJ1-6, with TRBD1 identical over 10 bases. CDR1 is MGHRA, CDR2 YSYEKL, per germline. The CDR3 length is 16 residues. J lost 7 bases, V lost 3 bases, and 6 bases had no gene match. CDR3 DNA sequence: TGCGCCAGCAGCCACCGGGACAGGGGAAAGAATTCACCCCTCCACTTT. This translates into CASSHRDRGKNSPLHF.